Below, 29 T cell receptor beta chains from the same sample are listed, as sequenced in a study of blood T cell repertoires in COVID-19. Using immunoSEQ multiplex PCR, the repertoire was profiled, and TCRdb retains in-frame clones only, with some absent. The table has over 250,000 clones, roughly 84% seen once. The sequenced sample consisted of peripheral blood. These TCRs come from a human donor with COVID-19, enrolled during active disease. The donor label of this sample is uncertain.

This clone was seen only once. The CDR3 DNA follows: TGTGCCAGCAGCTTGGATTTCGGGTCACCGTCGGGGGATGGCTACACCTTC. It codes for CASSLDFGSPSGDGYTF. This sequence joins TRBV5-6 and TRBJ1-2; D possibly corresponds to TRBD1 (5 bases). Per the germline V gene, CDR1 is SGHDT and CDR2 is YYEEEE. V was trimmed by 0 bases and J by 6 bases, leaving 21 bases between them. The CDR3 length is 17 residues. Looking up the rest from reference TRBV5-6 and TRBJ1-2 gives the full variable domain: DAGVTQSPTHLIKTRGQQVTLRCSPKSGHDTVSWYQQALGQGPQFIFQYYEEEERQRGNFPDRFSGHQFPNYSSELNVNALLLGDSALYLCASSLDFGSPSGDGYTFGSGTRLTVV.

The genes are TRBV7-2 and TRBJ2-7; TRBD2 agrees at 12 bases. CDR1 SGHTA and CDR2 FQGNSA come from the germline V gene. Trimming at V came to 8 bases and at J to 7 bases, leaving 12 bases not matched to a gene. CDR3 length: 15 residues. The DNA of the CDR3 is TGTGCCAGCCTAGGGGCTAGCGGGAGGGCCGGGGAGCAGTACTTC. As protein: CASLGASGRAGEQYF.

The chain links TRBV7-3 to TRBJ2-1; TRBD2 might be the D (5 bases). Trimming pared 1 base from V and 3 bases from J, leaving 10 bases between. This CDR3 is 15 amino acids long. Germline assignment: CDR1 SGHTA and CDR2 FQGTGA. CDR3 in DNA: TGTGCCAGCAGCTTAATTAGCGTTAGCTACAATGAGCAGTTCTTC. Its translation is CASSLISVSYNEQFF.

This clone was counted a single time. This chain connects TRBV24-1 to TRBJ1-5, with 9 bases that match TRBD1. The CDR3 spans 15 residues. Per the germline V gene, CDR1 is KGHDR and CDR2 is SFDVKD. The V gene end was trimmed by 2 bases and the J gene end by 7 bases; junction bases not matched to a gene: 5. CDR3 in DNA: TGTGCCACCAGTGATTCGGGACAGGGAGACCAGCCCCAGCATTTT. Its translation: CATSDSGQGDQPQHF.

The rearrangement joins TRBV6-5 to TRBJ1-2; 7 bases fit TRBD1. The germline CDR1 and CDR2 sequences are MNHEY and SVGAGI. The CDR3 is 15 amino acids. Losses at the gene ends were 4 bases for V and 4 bases for J; bases not matched to a gene: 9. CDR3 sequence (DNA): TGTGCCAGCAGTTCCCGACAGGGCACTATCTATGGCTACACCTTC. Protein product: CASSSRQGTIYGYTF.

In DNA, the CDR3 is TGCGCCAGCAGCCCGTATTCGGGAAGCTCCTACAATGAGCAGTTCTTC. Protein sequence: CASSPYSGSSYNEQFF. V and J are TRBV5-1 and TRBJ2-1; the D gene is possibly TRBD2 (5 bases). The CDR3 loop spans 16 amino acids. Germline V gene data show CDR1 as SGHRS and CDR2 as YFSETQ. The ends were cut back, 4 bases at V and 0 bases at J, with 14 bases in the middle.

The CDR3 is CASSIPPEMNTEAFF. CDR3 bases: TGTGCCAGTAGTATTCCCCCAGAAATGAACACTGAAGCTTTCTTT. V and J are TRBV19 and TRBJ1-1; no firm D call. The CDR3 runs to 15 residues. V lost 3 bases, J lost 0 bases, and 11 bases lay in between. The germline V gene encodes CDR1 LNHDA and CDR2 SQIVND (reference sequence).

This chain connects TRBV5-6 to TRBJ1-2; 11 bases match TRBD1. V lost 3 bases and J lost 6; bases outside the gene matches: 7. The CDR3 covers 15 residues. The germline V gene encodes CDR1 SGHDT and CDR2 YYEEEE. CDR3 in DNA: TGTGCCAGCAGCTGGCCCGGGACAGGGGGACATGGCTACACCTTC. It encodes CASSWPGTGGHGYTF.

In this sample, this clone turned up a few times. This chain joins TRBV20-1 and TRBJ2-7; D might be TRBD1 (6 bases). Between the trimmed V and J ends, which lost 2 bases and 11 bases, there was a span of 13 bases. The CDR3 runs 11 residues. Germline CDR1 is DFQATT and CDR2 is SNEGSKA (reference sequence). CDR3 sequence: CSARSGRGEYF. The CDR3 bases are TGCAGTGCTAGATCGGGCAGGGGAGAGTACTTC.

The chain employs TRBV10-2 and TRBJ1-2; D uncertain. CDR3 size: 15 residues. Germline V gene lookup returns CDR1 WSHSY and CDR2 SAAADI. Trimming cost V 5 bases and J 3 bases, with 16 bases left between them. The CDR3, as DNA: TGCGCCAGCAGTTCTCACGGTCGGGGTGACTATGGCTACACCTTC. This encodes CASSSHGRGDYGYTF.

V usage is TRBV6-5 and J usage is TRBJ2-3; 9 bases are a match to TRBD2. Trimming at V came to 4 bases and at J to 3 bases, leaving 8 bases not matched to a gene. The CDR3 spans 16 residues. CDR1 and CDR2 (germline): MNHEY, SVGAGI. CDR3 in DNA: TGTGCCAGCAGTTCTTCCGCGGGAGGGCTTACAGATACGCAGTATTTT. It codes for CASSSSAGGLTDTQYF.

This clone has more than one count but fewer than ten. The chain employs TRBV2 and TRBJ1-5, with D perhaps matching TRBD1 (5 bases). Trimming left V 5 bases short and J 7 bases short, with 18 bases between. The germline V gene has CDR1 SNHLY and CDR2 FYNNEI. CDR3 length equals 15 residues. The CDR3 loop is CASSSTVGGSQPQHF. The CDR3 DNA reads TGTGCCAGCAGTTCAACGGTGGGGGGATCCCAGCCCCAGCATTTT.

This sequence joins TRBV18 and TRBJ1-4; a possible D gene is TRBD1 (5 bases). Trimming removed 3 bases from V and 4 bases from J, with 12 bases in between. The CDR3 is 15 residues long. Germline lookup yields CDR1 KGHSH and CDR2 LQKENI. CDR3 protein: CASSPFGGDNEKLFF. The DNA for the CDR3 is TGTGCCAGCTCACCTTTCGGGGGGGATAATGAAAAACTGTTTTTT.

The genes are TRBV9 and TRBJ1-6, with TRBD1 matching over 8 bases. Germline lookup yields CDR1 SGDLS and CDR2 YYNGEE. CDR3 length: 15 amino acids. Losses at the gene ends were 4 bases for V and 8 bases for J; bases not matched to a gene: 8. The CDR3 loop reads CASSKRQGRDSPLHF. CDR3 bases: TGTGCCAGCAGCAAACGACAGGGGAGGGATTCACCCCTCCACTTT.

The chain recombines TRBV14 with TRBJ2-6; 7 nucleotides align to TRBD1. CDR1 and CDR2 (germline): SGHDN, FVKESK. Losses at the gene ends were 4 bases for V and 0 bases for J; bases not matched to a gene: 6. The CDR3 runs 17 residues. The CDR3 bases are TGTGCCAGCAGCCGAGACAGGGTTCTCTCTGGGGCCAACGTCCTGACTTTC. It specifies CASSRDRVLSGANVLTF.

The chain combines TRBV5-1 with TRBJ1-1, with TRBD1 identical over 7 bases. The CDR3 consists of 13 residues. CDR1 SGHRS and CDR2 YFSETQ come from the germline V gene. V lost 3 bases and J lost 8; bases outside the gene matches: 7. The CDR3 spells CASSSGTELEAFF. CDR3 nucleotide sequence: TGCGCCAGCAGCTCCGGGACAGAACTAGAAGCTTTCTTT.

The chain is built from TRBV20-1 and TRBJ2-5, with 10 bases fitting TRBD2. CDR1 is DFQATT and CDR2 is SNEGSKA in the germline V gene (reference sequence). Trimming at V came to 3 bases and at J to 2 bases, leaving 15 bases not matched to a gene. The CDR3 extends over 18 amino acids. CDR3 bases: TGCAGTGCTAGTCCTCCCGGACTAGCGGTAGTAGGGCAAGAGACCCAGTACTTC. Translation: CSASPPGLAVVGQETQYF.

The chain links TRBV7-9 to TRBJ1-4, with 7 bases lining up with TRBD1. Germline CDR1 reads SEHNR; CDR2 reads FQNEAQ (reference sequence). After removal of 3 bases from V and 8 bases from J, the junction contained 12 bases not matched to a gene. CDR3 size: 16 residues. CDR3 coding DNA: TGTGCCAGCAGCTTCGAGGCGGGACAGCGAGAGGAAAAACTGTTTTTT. Its translation is CASSFEAGQREEKLFF.

V gene TRBV12-5 combines with J gene TRBJ2-1; 12 bases are shared with TRBD2. Looked up from germline, CDR1 is LGHNT and CDR2 is FRNRAP. V lost 5 bases to trimming and J lost 6 bases; unmatched junction nucleotides: 5. The CDR3 runs 15 residues. The CDR3 bases are TGTGCTAGTGGTGTGACTAGCGGGAGCATCAATGAGCAGTTCTTC. It is translated as CASGVTSGSINEQFF.

This clone has only one observation. The chain carries TRBV7-8 and TRBJ1-5; 7 positions match TRBD1. Trimming at V came to 2 bases and at J to 4 bases, leaving 8 bases not matched to a gene. This CDR3 has 16 residues. Germline values: CDR1 SGHVS, CDR2 FQNEAQ. The CDR3 sequence: CASSLNRGPTNQPQHF. CDR3 nucleotides: TGTGCCAGCAGCTTAAACAGGGGCCCCACGAATCAGCCCCAGCATTTT.

The genes are TRBV6-6 and TRBJ2-2, with 14 bases matching TRBD2. V was clipped by 5 bases and J by 6 bases; unmatched bases: 5. The CDR3 extends over 16 amino acids. Germline V gives CDR1 MNHNY, CDR2 SVGAGI (reference sequence). Here the CDR3 reads CASSPRGLAGAGELFF. The DNA for the CDR3 is TGTGCCAGCAGTCCCAGGGGACTAGCGGGAGCCGGGGAGCTGTTTTTT.

Here the CDR3 reads CASSLDGRNYGYTF. In nucleotides, the CDR3 is TGTGCCAGCAGCTTAGATGGTAGAAACTATGGCTACACCTTC. V usage is TRBV11-2 and J usage is TRBJ1-2, with D unresolved. Per germline, CDR1 SGHAT and CDR2 FQNNGV. V lost 0 bases and J 2 bases, leaving 7 bases between the germline ends. This CDR3 has 14 amino acids.

The chain has TRBV5-1 and TRBJ2-7; D is unresolved. The V gene's germline CDR1 is SGHRS and CDR2 YFSETQ. CDR3 length: 12 amino acids. Deletions cut 0 bases from V and 4 bases from J, with 5 bases between. This chain's CDR3 is CASSLDGYEQYF. The CDR3 DNA reads as TGCGCCAGCAGCTTGGACGGGTACGAGCAGTACTTC.

The rearrangement uses TRBV7-9 and TRBJ2-1; 13 nucleotides agree with TRBD2. The V and J ends lost 5 bases and 9 bases, in that order; junction bases with no gene match: 4. This CDR3 is 14 amino acids long. Germline CDR1 is SEHNR and CDR2 is FQNEAQ (reference sequence). CDR3 protein: CASSTSGRESEQFF. In nucleotides, the CDR3 is TGTGCCAGCAGCACTAGCGGGAGGGAGAGTGAGCAGTTCTTC. The full variable domain, with the rest looked up from reference TRBV7-9 and TRBJ2-1, is DTGVSQNPRHKITKRGQNVTFRCDPISEHNRLYWYRQTLGQGPEFLTYFQNEAQLEKSRLLSDRFSAERPKGSFSTLEIQRTEQGDSAMYLCASSTSGRESEQFFGPGTRLTVL.

The gene calls are TRBV11-3 and TRBJ2-7; TRBD1 aligns across 7 bases. CDR1 is SGHNT, CDR2 YENEEA, per germline. The CDR3 runs 13 residues. J was trimmed by 4 bases and V by 5 bases; bases with no gene match: 5. Here the CDR3 DNA reads TGTGCCAGCAGCCCGGGACAGCAGTACGAGCAGTACTTC. Its protein is CASSPGQQYEQYF.

This chain uses TRBV27 with TRBJ2-2; D possibly corresponds to TRBD1 (6 bases). V lost 8 bases to trimming and J lost 1 base, with 14 bases between them. CDR1 and CDR2 from the germline V gene are MNHEY and SMNVEV (reference sequence). CDR3 length: 15 amino acids. This CDR3 is CASQPPGQNTGELFF. CDR3 DNA sequence: TGTGCCAGCCAACCACCGGGACAGAACACCGGGGAGCTGTTTTTT.

This chain joins TRBV30 and TRBJ2-3; D gene ambiguous. The V end lost 3 bases, the J end lost 2 bases, and 9 bases lay between the germline ends. Germline V gives CDR1 GTSNPN, CDR2 SVGIG (reference sequence). This CDR3 contains 13 residues. CDR3 protein: CAWREAPTDTQYF. CDR3 coding DNA: TGTGCCTGGAGAGAGGCCCCCACAGATACGCAGTATTTT.

As regards this clone: Additional DNA sequences in this sample encode the identical CDR3. The chain recombines TRBV6-5 with TRBJ1-1; tentative D call: TRBD1 (6 bases). This CDR3 comprises 14 residues. Germline CDR1 and CDR2: MNHEY and SVGAGI. The ends were cut back, 7 bases at V and 1 base at J, with 13 bases in the middle. The DNA for the CDR3 is TGTGCCAGCATTTTCAGGGGAAGGAACACTGAAGCTTTCTTT. This codes for CASIFRGRNTEAFF.

This clone was detected only a few times. V usage is TRBV9 and J usage is TRBJ2-5, with TRBD1 matching over 7 bases. Germline CDR1 SGDLS, CDR2 YYNGEE. Losses at the gene ends were 0 bases for V and 3 bases for J; bases not matched to a gene: 5. There are 15 residues in the CDR3. The CDR3 here is CASSVAPGGEETQYF. The DNA of the CDR3 is TGTGCCAGCAGCGTAGCTCCAGGGGGAGAAGAGACCCAGTACTTC. The entire variable domain, with the rest obtained from reference TRBV9 and TRBJ2-5, is as follows: DSGVTQTPKHLITATGQRVTLRCSPRSGDLSVYWYQQSLDQGLQFLIQYYNGEERAKGNILERFSAQQFPDLHSELNLSSLELGDSALYFCASSVAPGGEETQYFGPGTRLLVL.